This TCR beta chain was identified in a study of blood T cells in healthy people across ages. Then a second PCR, running roughly 7 to 11 cycles, was carried out with a sample-barcoded 5' primer and a J-beta primer mix. TCRdb ran MiXCR on the 5' RACE reads and lists one entry per CDR3 protein. This sample has hundreds of thousands of distinct CDR3 sequences; 62% occur once, and the top ten carry roughly a quarter. This CDR3 contains 16 residues. Per the germline V gene, CDR1 is LNHNV and CDR2 is YYDKDF (reference sequence). Unmatched junction bases numbered 5, after V lost 5 bases and J lost 1 base. Note on this clonotype: The antigen remains undetermined.

Study-level findings and limits: Comparison with aged donors showed that long-lived donors had more naive CD4+ cells and higher diversity.

The origin of this receptor is a man aged 30 to 45 in good health. The sample consisted of blood. This sequence joins TRBV15 and TRBJ2-3; 11 nucleotides line up with TRBD2. Written as DNA, the CDR3 is TGTGCCACCAGCGGGAGACTAGCGGGACGCACAGATACGCAGTATTTT. Translated: CATSGRLAGRTDTQYF. Full variable domain (rest looked up from reference TRBV15 and TRBJ2-3): DAMVIQNPRYQVTQFGKPVTLSCSQTLNHNVMYWYQQKSSQAPKLLFHYYDKDFNNEADTPDNFQSRRPNTSFCFLDIRSPGLGDTAMYLCATSGRLAGRTDTQYFGPGTRLTVL.